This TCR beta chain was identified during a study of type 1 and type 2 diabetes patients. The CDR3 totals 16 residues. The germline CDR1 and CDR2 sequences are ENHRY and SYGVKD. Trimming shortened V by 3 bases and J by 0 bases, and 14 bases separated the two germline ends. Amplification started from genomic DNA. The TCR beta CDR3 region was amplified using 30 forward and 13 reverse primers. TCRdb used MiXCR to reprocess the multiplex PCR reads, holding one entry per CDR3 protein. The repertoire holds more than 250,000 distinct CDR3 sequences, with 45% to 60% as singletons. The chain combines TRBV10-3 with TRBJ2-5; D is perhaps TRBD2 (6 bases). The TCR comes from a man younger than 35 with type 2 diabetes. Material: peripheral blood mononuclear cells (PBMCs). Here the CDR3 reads CAISDGWRGNQETQYF. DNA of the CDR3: TGTGCCATCAGTGATGGATGGCGGGGCAACCAAGAGACCCAGTACTTC.